The 22 T cell receptor beta chains below all came from one sample that was sequenced in a study of low-dose radiotherapy and immunotherapy resistance in tumors. Indicated time point: before trial treatment. The TCRs were subjected to amplification over approximately 18 PCR cycles employing a constant-region primer in conjunction with a V-primer adapter. TCRdb ran MiXCR on the reads and lists one entry per CDR3 protein. The sample consists of about 50,000 distinct CDR3 sequences, about 10% of them appearing once. The specimen comprised PBMCs, sampled before treatment. The source is a female donor with ovarian cancer.

This clonotype was counted many times. V and J are TRBV20-1 and TRBJ1-2; tentatively, D is TRBD1 (6 bases). This CDR3 comprises 16 residues. Germline V gene data show CDR1 as DFQATT and CDR2 as SNEGSKA (reference sequence). The V end lost 0 bases, the J end lost 7 bases, and 21 bases lay between the germline ends. The CDR3 DNA reads as TGCAGTGCTAGAGATGAAATACCGACAGGTCGATTTGGCTACACCTTC. Protein sequence: CSARDEIPTGRFGYTF.

This clonotype was observed many times. V usage is TRBV20-1 and J usage is TRBJ2-2; possibly TRBD2 for D (5 bases). The CDR3 loop spans 15 amino acids. The germline CDR1 and CDR2 sequences are DFQATT and SNEGSKA (reference sequence). V shed 1 base and J shed 3 bases, with 12 bases lying between them. The CDR3 spells CSARVLGIHTGELFF. The CDR3 DNA sequence: TGCAGTGCTAGAGTTCTCGGGATTCACACCGGGGAGCTGTTTTTT.

This clonotype occurred many times. CDR3 region: CSARVPSETQYF. The CDR3 DNA reads TGCAGTGCTAGGGTTCCTTCGGAGACCCAGTACTTC. V usage is TRBV20-1 and J usage is TRBJ2-5; D call uncertain. Trimming left V 3 bases short and J 5 bases short, with 10 bases between. The germline gives CDR1 DFQATT, CDR2 SNEGSKA (reference sequence). The CDR3 length is 12 residues.

Many counts were recorded for this clonotype. The rearrangement joins TRBV5-1 to TRBJ1-2; D gene uncertain. V was pared by 0 bases and J by 4 bases, with 7 bases between. The germline gives CDR1 SGHRS, CDR2 YFSETQ. This CDR3 contains 13 residues. The DNA of the CDR3 is TGCGCCAGCAGCTTGGAGGTTAGCTATGGCTACACCTTC. It is translated as CASSLEVSYGYTF.

The chain is built from TRBV18 and TRBJ2-2; D not resolved. The V end lost 1 base, the J end lost 3 bases, and 3 bases lay between the germline ends. Per the germline V gene, CDR1 is KGHSH and CDR2 is LQKENI. This CDR3 comprises 13 residues. The CDR3 region has the DNA TGTGCCAGCTCACCACGAGACACCGGGGAGCTGTTTTTT. This sequence encodes CASSPRDTGELFF.

This clonotype was recorded at least ten times. The junction differs from germline at one of its ends, possibly a read error. V and J are TRBV18 and TRBJ1-1; D remains ambiguous. Germline lookup yields CDR1 KGHSH and CDR2 LQKENI. The CDR3 sequence is 15 residues long. CDR3 nucleotide sequence: TGTGCCAGCTCACCACCGGGCCCGGGGAACGCTGAAGCTTTCTTT. Translating gives CASSPPGPGNAEAFF.

This clonotype was recorded many times. The chain is built from TRBV20-1 and TRBJ2-3; 15 nucleotides agree with TRBD2. V trimming: 5 bases; J trimming: 2 bases; junction bases outside the gene matches: 8. This CDR3 spans 17 amino acids. Germline V gene lookup returns CDR1 DFQATT and CDR2 SNEGSKA (reference sequence). CDR3 sequence: CSAGGTSGGYLTDTQYF. CDR3 bases: TGCAGTGCTGGCGGGACTAGCGGGGGGTACCTCACAGATACGCAGTATTTT.

This clonotype came up many times. V is TRBV25-1 and J is TRBJ2-3; TRBD2 matches at 7 bases. This CDR3 spans 14 amino acids. V trimming: 3 bases; J trimming: 2 bases; junction bases outside the gene matches: 2. Germline V gene data show CDR1 as MGHDK and CDR2 as SYGVNS. DNA of the CDR3: TGTGCCAGCAGTGAGCGGGAGACCACAGATACGCAGTATTTT. Protein: CASSERETTDTQYF. The variable domain in full, completed from reference TRBV25-1 and TRBJ2-3, reads EADIYQTPRYLVIGTGKKITLECSQTMGHDKMYWYQQDPGMELHLIHYSYGVNSTEKGDLSSESTVSRIRTEHFPLTLESARPSHTSQYLCASSERETTDTQYFGPGTRLTVL.

This clonotype was recorded at least ten times. The chain combines TRBV7-3 with TRBJ2-2; no firm D call. Trimming stripped 8 bases from V and 5 bases from J, with 9 bases between. From germline, CDR1 is SGHTA and CDR2 FQGTGA. CDR3 length equals 12 residues. The CDR3 loop is CASGGVTGELFF. The CDR3 coding sequence is TGTGCCAGCGGTGGGGTTACCGGGGAGCTGTTTTTT.

In this sample, this clonotype turned up many times. The rearrangement links TRBV28 to TRBJ1-1, with D unresolved. The V end was cut by 0 bases, the J end by 0 bases, with 14 bases between. The CDR3 extends over 17 amino acids. Germline V CDR1 and CDR2: MDHEN, SYDVKM. The CDR3 sequence is CASSLCLKWAMNTEAFF. The CDR3 nucleotides read TGTGCCAGCAGTTTATGCCTCAAGTGGGCAATGAACACTGAAGCTTTCTTT. Full variable domain (rest looked up from reference TRBV28 and TRBJ1-1): DVKVTQSSRYLVKRTGEKVFLECVQDMDHENMFWYRQDPGLGLRLIYFSYDVKMKEKGDIPEGYSVSREKKERFSLILESASTNQTSMYLCASSLCLKWAMNTEAFFGQGTRLTVV.

This clonotype was observed once. A far bigger clonotype differs at one base, so this is likely a read error. CDR3 amino acids: CASSQVGLGVPYEQFF. The CDR3 DNA sequence: TGTGCCAGCAGCCAAGTGGGACTAGGGGTCCCCTACGAGCAGTTCTTC. The chain uses TRBV14 and TRBJ2-1, with 8 bases identical to TRBD2. This CDR3 is 16 amino acids long. Germline CDR1 SGHDN, CDR2 FVKESK. V dropped 1 base and J dropped 10; count of bases not matched to a gene: 12.

The chain uses TRBV6-8 and TRBJ2-3; perhaps TRBD2 as D (6 bases). This CDR3 has 14 amino acids. V lost 8 bases to trimming and J lost 0 bases, with 12 bases between them. The germline gives CDR1 MNHGY, CDR2 SAAAGT. CDR3 sequence (DNA): TGTGCCAGCTCCGGCGGGGTTAGCACAGATACGCAGTATTTT. It translates to CASSGGVSTDTQYF.

This clonotype occurred many times. The chain uses TRBV4-1 and TRBJ1-3; TRBD1 agrees at 8 bases. Germline CDR1 and CDR2: MGHRA and YSYEKL. V was clipped by 3 bases and J by 3 bases; unmatched bases: 4. There are 15 residues in the CDR3. This CDR3 is CASSHGQGGGNTIYF. In DNA, the CDR3 is TGCGCCAGCAGCCATGGACAGGGCGGTGGAAACACCATATATTTT.

This clonotype has ten or more counts. This chain joins TRBV18 and TRBJ1-1, with 12 bases lining up with TRBD1. Germline CDR1 and CDR2: KGHSH and LQKENI. Trimming took 4 bases from V and 4 from J; bases not matched to a gene: 1. The CDR3 spans 14 residues. The CDR3 sequence: CASSLGQGATEAFF. The DNA of the CDR3 is TGTGCCAGCTCACTGGGACAGGGGGCCACTGAAGCTTTCTTT. The whole variable domain, remainder taken from reference TRBV18 and TRBJ1-1, is NAGVMQNPRHLVRRRGQEARLRCSPMKGHSHVYWYRQLPEEGLKFMVYLQKENIIDESGMPKERFSAEFPKEGPSILRIQQVVRGDSAAYFCASSLGQGATEAFFGQGTRLTVV.

This clonotype was detected a few times. V usage is TRBV12-3 or TRBV12-4 and J usage is TRBJ2-3; D not certain. Trimming stripped 6 bases from V and 0 bases from J, with 16 bases between. CDR3 length: 16 amino acids. CDR3 region: CASSRNRAQSTDTQYF. DNA of the CDR3: TGTGCCAGCAGCCGGAACCGGGCCCAAAGCACAGATACGCAGTATTTT.

For this clonotype: This likely stems from a read error, as it lies one base from a far larger clone. The chain has TRBV4-3 and TRBJ2-7; possible D gene TRBD2, 6 bases. Trimming took 4 bases from V and 7 from J, leaving 17 bases between them. The V gene's germline CDR1 is LGHNA and CDR2 YSLEER. CDR3 length: 14 amino acids. The CDR3 nucleotides are TGCGCCAGCAGCCCGAGGGCGGGGTACAATGAGCAGTACTTC. Protein: CASSPRAGYNEQYF.

This clonotype came up many times. V is TRBV21-1 and J is TRBJ2-3; the D call of TRBD1 is as the table states it, not checked on the DNA. TRBV21-1 is a pseudogene locus. The CDR3 is made up of 15 amino acids. This chain's CDR3 is CASSKSHRDPDTQYF. For the CDR3, the DNA is TGTGCCAGCAGCAAAAGCCACAGGGACCCAGATACGCAGTATTTT.

This clonotype was observed many times. The J gene is TRBJ1-3, the V gene TRBV28; tentatively, D is TRBD1 (6 bases). V lost 6 bases and J lost 4, with 19 bases in between. The germline CDR1 and CDR2 sequences are MDHEN and SYDVKM. The CDR3 length is 16 residues. CDR3 in DNA: TGTGCCAGCAGCCTTTACGTACAGGGAGCCGGAAACACCATATATTTT. It yields the protein CASSLYVQGAGNTIYF.

Ten or more counts support this clonotype. The V gene is TRBV2, the J gene TRBJ1-5, with 7 bases identical to TRBD1. This CDR3 spans 18 amino acids. Germline lookup yields CDR1 SNHLY and CDR2 FYNNEI. V lost 3 bases to trimming and J lost 6 bases; unmatched junction nucleotides: 17. The CDR3 protein is CASSDPQGRVSHGQPQHF. The CDR3 region has the DNA TGTGCCAGCAGTGACCCACAGGGGAGGGTCAGTCACGGTCAGCCCCAGCATTTT.

Ten or more counts support this clonotype. J is TRBJ2-1 and V is TRBV5-4; 9 nucleotides agree with TRBD2. This CDR3 comprises 15 residues. V gave up 4 bases and J gave up 0 bases; unmatched junction bases: 2. Looked up from germline, CDR1 is SGHNT and CDR2 is YYREEE (reference sequence). CDR3 DNA sequence: TGTGCCAGCAGCCGTAGCGGGGGCTCCTACAATGAGCAGTTCTTC. This sequence encodes CASSRSGGSYNEQFF.

This clonotype was counted many times. V gene TRBV27 combines with J gene TRBJ2-7, with D possibly being TRBD2 (5 bases). CDR3 length: 15 residues. Germline loops: CDR1 MNHEY, CDR2 SMNVEV (reference sequence). V dropped 6 bases and J dropped 4 bases, with 19 bases sitting between them. The CDR3 here is CASSYRALSGYEQYF. CDR3 nucleotides: TGTGCCAGCAGCTATCGGGCCCTATCGGGGTACGAGCAGTACTTC.

Regarding this clonotype: This likely came from a read error, as a far larger clone is one base away. The genes are TRBV13 and TRBJ2-7; possibly TRBD2 for D (6 bases). CDR1 and CDR2 from the germline V gene are PRHDT and FYEKMQ (reference sequence). This CDR3 region has 16 residues. The V and J ends lost 1 base and 7 bases respectively, with 20 bases between them. CDR3 nucleotide sequence: TGTGCCAGCAGCTTAGAGTCAGGACGGGACTTGAGGGAGCAGTACTTC. Its translation is CASSLESGRDLREQYF.